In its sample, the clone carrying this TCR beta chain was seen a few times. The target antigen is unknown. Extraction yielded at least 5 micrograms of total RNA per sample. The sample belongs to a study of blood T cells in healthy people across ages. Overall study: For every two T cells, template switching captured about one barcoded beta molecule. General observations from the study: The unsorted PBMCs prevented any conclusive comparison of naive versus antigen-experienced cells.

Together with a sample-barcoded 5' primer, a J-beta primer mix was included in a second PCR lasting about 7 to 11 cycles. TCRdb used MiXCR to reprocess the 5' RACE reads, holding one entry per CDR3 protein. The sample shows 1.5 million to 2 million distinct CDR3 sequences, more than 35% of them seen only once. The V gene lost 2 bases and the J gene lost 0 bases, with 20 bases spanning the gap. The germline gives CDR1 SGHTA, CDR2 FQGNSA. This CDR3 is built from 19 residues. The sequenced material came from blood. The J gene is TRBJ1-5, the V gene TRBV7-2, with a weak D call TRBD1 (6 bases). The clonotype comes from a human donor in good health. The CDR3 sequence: CASSLRLGAGKYSNQPQHF. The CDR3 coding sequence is TGTGCCAGCAGCTTAAGGCTGGGGGCAGGGAAATATAGCAATCAGCCCCAGCATTTT. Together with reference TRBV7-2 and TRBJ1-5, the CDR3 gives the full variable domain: GAGVSQSPSNKVTEKGKDVELRCDPISGHTALYWYRQSLGQGLEFLIYFQGNSAPDKSGLPSDRFSAERTGGSVSTLTIQRTQQEDSAVYLCASSLRLGAGKYSNQPQHFGDGTRLSIL.